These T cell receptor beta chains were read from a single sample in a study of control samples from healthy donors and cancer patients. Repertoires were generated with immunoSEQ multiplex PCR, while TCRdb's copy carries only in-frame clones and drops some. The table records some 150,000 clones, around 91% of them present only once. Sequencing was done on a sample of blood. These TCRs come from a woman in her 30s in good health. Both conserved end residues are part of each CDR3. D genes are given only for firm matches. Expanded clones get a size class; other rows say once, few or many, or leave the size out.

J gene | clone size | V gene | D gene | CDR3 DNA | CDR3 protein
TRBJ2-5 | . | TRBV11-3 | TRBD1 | TGTGCCAGCAGCCCACCCAACAGGGGCCAAGAGACCCAGTACTTC | CASSPPNRGQETQYF
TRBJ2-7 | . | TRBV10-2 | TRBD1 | TGCGCCAGCAGTGAAGGGGGGACAGGGGGCTACGAGCAGTACTTC | CASSEGGTGGYEQYF
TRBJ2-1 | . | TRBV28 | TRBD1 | TGTGCCAGCATCGGGACAGCAGGCAATGAGCAGTTCTTC | CASIGTAGNEQFF
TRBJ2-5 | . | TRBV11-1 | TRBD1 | TGTGCCAGCAGGGACCGACAGGGGAGACAAGAGACCCAGTACTTC | CASRDRQGRQETQYF
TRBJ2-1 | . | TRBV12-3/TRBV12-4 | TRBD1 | TGTGCCAGCAGTCGACAGGGCAATGAGCAGTTCTTC | CASSRQGNEQFF
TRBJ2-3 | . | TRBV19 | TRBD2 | TGTGCCAGTAGTATAGGGGCGCTAGCGGGAGCAGGAGATACGCAGTATTTT | CASSIGALAGAGDTQYF
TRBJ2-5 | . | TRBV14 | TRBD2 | TGTGCCAGCAGCCAATGGGGGGGAGAGACCCAGTACTTC | CASSQWGGETQYF
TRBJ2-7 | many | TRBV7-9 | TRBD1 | TGTGCCAGCAGCTTAGCCGGACAGGGTAACTACGAGCAGTACTTC | CASSLAGQGNYEQYF
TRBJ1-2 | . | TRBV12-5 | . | TGTGCTAGTGGTTTGGACTTCGGCTACACCTTC | CASGLDFGYTF
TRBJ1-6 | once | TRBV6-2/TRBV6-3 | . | TGTGCCAGCAGTTACTCCCAGGAAAGGTTTAATTCACCCCTCCACTTT | CASSYSQERFNSPLHF
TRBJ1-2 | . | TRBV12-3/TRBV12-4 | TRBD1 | TGTGCCAGCAGTCCGACAGGGTATGGCTACACCTTC | CASSPTGYGYTF
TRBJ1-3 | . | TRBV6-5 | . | TGTGCCAGCAGGGCATTAGTCTCTGGAAACACCATATATTTT | CASRALVSGNTIYF
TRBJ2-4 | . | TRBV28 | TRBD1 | TGTGCCAGCAGGGGACAGGGGGGCAAAAACATTCAGTACTTC | CASRGQGGKNIQYF
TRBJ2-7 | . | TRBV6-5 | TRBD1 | TGTGCCACCTGGTGGACAGGGGGCGGGTACGAGCAGTACTTC | CATWWTGGGYEQYF
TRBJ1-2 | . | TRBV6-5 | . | TGTGCCAGCAGTTACGGCAGGTTAGCTAACTATGGCTACACCTTC | CASSYGRLANYGYTF
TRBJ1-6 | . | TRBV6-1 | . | TGTGCCAGCAGTGAAGCACAGAATTCACCCCTCCACTTT | CASSEAQNSPLHF
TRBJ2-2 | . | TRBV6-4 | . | TGTGCCAGCAGTGACAGGGTTGGGACCGGGGAGCTGTTTTTT | CASSDRVGTGELFF
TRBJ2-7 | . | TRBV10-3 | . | TGTGCCATCAGTGAGTCGGCGGGGCGTACCTACGAGCAGTACTTC | CAISESAGRTYEQYF
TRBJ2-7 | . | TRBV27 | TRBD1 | TGTGCCAGCAGTCTTGGGACAGATTACGAGCAGTACTTC | CASSLGTDYEQYF
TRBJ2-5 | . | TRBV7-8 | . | TGTGCCAGCAGCTTAAATCTGAACCAAGAGACCCAGTACTTC | CASSLNLNQETQYF
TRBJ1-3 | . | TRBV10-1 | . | TGCGCCAGCAAGGACAGTTTCTCTGGAAACACCATATATTTT | CASKDSFSGNTIYF
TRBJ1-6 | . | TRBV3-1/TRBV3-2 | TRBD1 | TGTGCCAGCAGCCGACAGGGGTCCTATAATTCACCCCTCCACTTT | CASSRQGSYNSPLHF
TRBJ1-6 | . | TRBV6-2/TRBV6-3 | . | TGTGCCAGCAGTTACCCTACCGGGACGGATAATTCACCCCTCCACTTT | CASSYPTGTDNSPLHF
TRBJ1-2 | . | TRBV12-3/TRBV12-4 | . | TGTGCCAGCAGTTTTCGGCAGAATGGCTACACCTTC | CASSFRQNGYTF
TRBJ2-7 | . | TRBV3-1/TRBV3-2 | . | TGTGCCAGCAGCCACCCCGGACACTACGAGCAGTACTTC | CASSHPGHYEQYF
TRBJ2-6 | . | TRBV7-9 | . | TGTGCCAGCAGCTTAGGCGGTTACTCTGGGGCCAACGTCCTGACTTTC | CASSLGGYSGANVLTF
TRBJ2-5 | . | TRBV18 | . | TGTGCCAGCTCACCAGACCAAGAGACCCAGTACTTC | CASSPDQETQYF
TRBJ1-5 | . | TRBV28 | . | TGTGCCAGCAGGCAGGGGACCAATCAGCCCCAGCATTTT | CASRQGTNQPQHF
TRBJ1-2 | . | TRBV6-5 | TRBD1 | TGTGCCAGCAGTTACCGGGACAGTAACTATGGCTACACCTTC | CASSYRDSNYGYTF